The TCR beta chain under discussion was sequenced for a study of CXCR3-negative and CXCR3-positive naive CD8 T cells. Libraries were UMI-labeled 5' RACE TRB cDNA. TCRdb re-called the 5' RACE reads and catalogs CDR3 proteins one per entry, DNA excluded. The sample spans approximately 52,000 distinct CDR3 sequences; the ten largest clones claim approximately 22%. A word on this clonotype: What it binds is not known.

Findings and caveats of the study: From TRB CDR3 properties, TCR strength was inferred; surface CD5 did not differ between naive subsets. Partial loss of CXCR3 expression followed cryopreservation; most assays used fresh PBMCs. Naive cells, whether CXCR3-negative or CXCR3-positive, had similar TRBV-TRBJ usage, while memory cells differed. Both naive subsets showed comparably high diversity, and memory CD8+ cells showed much lower diversity.

The receptor comes from a human donor in good health. Some clones in this sample may be carry-over from other donors' samples. Sequenced input: memory CD8+ T cells from blood.

The CDR3 loop is CASSLGDSGTDTQYF. This chain connects TRBV7-6 to TRBJ2-3; the D call of TRBD1 rests on TCRdb alone, since no DNA is present to check it. Germline-derived CDR1 and CDR2 are SGHVS and FNYEAQ. This CDR3 spans 15 amino acids.